This TCR beta chain derives from a study of CD8 T cells in Susac syndrome. V dropped 8 bases and J dropped 5 bases, with 9 bases sitting between them. This CDR3 region has 11 residues. Reverse transcription of roughly 0.45 to 1 ug RNA used random hexamers. TCR beta CDR3 was amplified by immunoSEQ covering 54 Vbeta and 13 Jbeta. TCRdb fed the immunoSEQ multiplex PCR reads into MiXCR, producing one record per CDR3 protein. The table lists 190,000 or so distinct CDR3 sequences, nearly 95% of them singletons. TCR beta from blood CD8+ and CD4+ T cells was sequenced. Negative magnetic isolation gave CD8+ and CD4+ cells; FACS enriched CD8+ TEMRA.

This TCR derives from a human donor with multiple sclerosis. What was sequenced was CD4+ T cells from PBMCs. The V gene is TRBV12-3 or TRBV12-4, the J gene TRBJ2-5, with a weak D call TRBD2 (7 bases). The CDR3 DNA reads as TGTGCCAGCGGGAGGGGGGAGACCCAGTACTTC. As protein: CASGRGETQYF.